This T cell receptor beta chain was recovered during a study of blood T cell repertoires in COVID-19. Study as a whole: Samples taken during acute and convalescent COVID-19 were collected in the United States, Italy and Spain. PBMCs, B-cell-depleted T cells, or T cells provided the cDNA or gDNA that made up the material.

As originally analysed: The assay estimated nucleated cells by amplifying reference gene primers. Assay used: immunoSEQ multiplex PCR; TCRdb lists only in-frame clones, some missing. Clone size and V and J calls were adopted from that table, with D and trimming inferred from the DNA. The sample lists fewer than 150,000 clones, over 75% occurring once. Germline V lookup: CDR1 MNHNS, CDR2 SASEGT. Trimming took off 2 bases at V and 7 bases at J, with 14 bases between the two ends. This CDR3 is 15 amino acids long. Sequencing input: peripheral blood. This TCR derives from a woman aged 60-70 years with acute or convalescent COVID-19. This sequence joins TRBV6-1 and TRBJ2-2; no clear D gene. The CDR3 here is CASSESSPKYGELFF. The CDR3 DNA follows: TGTGCCAGCAGTGAATCAAGCCCGAAGTACGGGGAGCTGTTTTTT.